This T cell receptor beta chain was recorded in a study of a mutant IDH1 vaccine in newly diagnosed glioma. Study overall: Sex distribution of treated patients was about 62% male and roughly 40% female; mean age was around 40 years. Patients arrived already treated with radiotherapy, temozolomide, or both, most having had both. Study observations and caveats: Any relationship between pseudoprogression and changes in top peripheral T cell clonotypes seemed absent. Roughly 93% of patients showed vaccine-induced immune responses across multiple MHC alleles.

This CDR3 is built from 15 residues. V lost 0 bases and J 7 bases, leaving 18 bases between the germline ends. The germline CDR1 and CDR2 sequences are GTSNPN and SVGIG (reference sequence). Time point in this sample: week 11, during vaccination. The vaccine gave 300 ug of a 20-mer mutant IDH1 peptide subcutaneously per dose. Produced via immunoSEQ multiplex PCR; TCRdb's table is partial and in-frame only. The sample consists of roughly 57,000 clones, 89% of them appearing once. Worth noting for this clone: Its antigen is as yet unknown.

The sequence was obtained from a man aged 35 to 55 with glioma. V gene TRBV30 combines with J gene TRBJ1-2; D possibly corresponds to TRBD1 (6 bases). Sequencing was performed on PBMCs, taken from a glioma patient whose treatment included an IDH1 peptide vaccine. The CDR3 protein is CAWSVTGTPRGGYTF. For the CDR3, the DNA is TGTGCCTGGAGTGTCACAGGGACTCCACGTGGTGGCTACACCTTC.